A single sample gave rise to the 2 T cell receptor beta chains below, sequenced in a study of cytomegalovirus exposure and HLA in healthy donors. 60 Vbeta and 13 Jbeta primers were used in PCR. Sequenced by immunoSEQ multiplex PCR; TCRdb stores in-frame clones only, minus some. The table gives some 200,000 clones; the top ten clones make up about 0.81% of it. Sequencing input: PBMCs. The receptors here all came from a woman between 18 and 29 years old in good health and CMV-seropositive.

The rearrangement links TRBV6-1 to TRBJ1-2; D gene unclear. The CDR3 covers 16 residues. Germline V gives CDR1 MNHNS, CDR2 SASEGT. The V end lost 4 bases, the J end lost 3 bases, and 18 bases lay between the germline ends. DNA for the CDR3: TGTGCCAGCAGTGCCTCACAGAAGCCTACTTACTATGGCTACACCTTC. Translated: CASSASQKPTYYGYTF.

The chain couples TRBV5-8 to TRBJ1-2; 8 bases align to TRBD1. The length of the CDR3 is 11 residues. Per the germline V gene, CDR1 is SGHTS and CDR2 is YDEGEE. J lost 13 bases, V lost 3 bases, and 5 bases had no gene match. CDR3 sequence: CASSSGQEATF. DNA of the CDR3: TGTGCCAGCAGCTCGGGACAGGAGGCCACCTTC. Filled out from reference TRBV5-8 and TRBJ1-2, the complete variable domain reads EAGVTQSPTHLIKTRGQQATLRCSPISGHTSVYWYQQALGLGLQFLLWYDEGEERNRGNFPPRFSGRQFPNYSSELNVNALELEDSALYLCASSSGQEATFGSGTRLTVV.